This TCR beta chain originates from a study of CXCR3-negative and CXCR3-positive naive CD8 T cells. General observations from the study: Naive cells with CXCR3 showed TRB CDR3s that were more hydrophobic than those in CXCR3-negative naive cells. Comparably high diversity was seen in both naive subsets, and much lower diversity in memory CD8+ cells.

CDR3 size: 16 residues. The libraries of TRB cDNA were constructed through 5' RACE using UMI labels. Each CDR3 protein gets one entry in TCRdb, which reprocessed the 5' RACE reads and gives no DNA. The listing contains over 50,000 distinct CDR3 sequences. About this clonotype: Antigen: not known.

The gene calls are TRBV12-3 or TRBV12-4 and TRBJ2-1; TCRdb's assignment of TRBD1 cannot be checked, as there is no DNA. The TCR originated in a human donor in good health. Some clones in this sample may be carry-over from other donors' samples. The sequencing sample was made of naive CXCR3+ CD8+ T cells from blood. Subset specified: CD45RO-CCR7+CD27+CD95- naive CD8+ T cells expressing CXCR3 (TNR3+). The CDR3 loop reads CASSSPKAGVYNEQFF.